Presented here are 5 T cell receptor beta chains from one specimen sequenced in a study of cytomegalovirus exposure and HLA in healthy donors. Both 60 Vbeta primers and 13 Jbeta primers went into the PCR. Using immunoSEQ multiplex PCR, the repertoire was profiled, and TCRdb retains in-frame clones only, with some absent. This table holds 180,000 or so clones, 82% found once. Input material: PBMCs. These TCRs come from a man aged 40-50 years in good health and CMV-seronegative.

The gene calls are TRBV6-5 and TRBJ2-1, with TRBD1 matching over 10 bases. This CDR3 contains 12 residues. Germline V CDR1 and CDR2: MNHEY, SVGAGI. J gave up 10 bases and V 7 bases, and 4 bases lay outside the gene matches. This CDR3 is CASTPGQGEQFF. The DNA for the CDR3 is TGTGCCAGCACCCCGGGACAGGGGGAGCAGTTCTTC.

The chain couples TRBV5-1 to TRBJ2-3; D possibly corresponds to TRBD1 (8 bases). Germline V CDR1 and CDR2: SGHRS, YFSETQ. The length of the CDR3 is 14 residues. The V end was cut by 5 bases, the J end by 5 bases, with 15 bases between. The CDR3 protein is CASSLTGGVDTQYF. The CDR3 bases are TGCGCCAGCAGTCTAACAGGGGGGGTAGATACGCAGTATTTT.

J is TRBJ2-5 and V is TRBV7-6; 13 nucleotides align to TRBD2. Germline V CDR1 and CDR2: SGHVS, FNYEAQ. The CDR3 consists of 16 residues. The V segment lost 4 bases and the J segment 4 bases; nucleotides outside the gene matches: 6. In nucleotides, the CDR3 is TGTGCCAGCAGCTCTACTAGCGGGAGGGCCGGAGAGACCCAGTACTTC. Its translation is CASSSTSGRAGETQYF.

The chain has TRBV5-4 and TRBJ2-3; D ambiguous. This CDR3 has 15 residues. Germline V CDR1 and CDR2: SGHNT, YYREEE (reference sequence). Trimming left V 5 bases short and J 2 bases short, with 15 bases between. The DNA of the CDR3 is TGTGCCAGCAGGCCCCTGATGGAGCCCACAGATACGCAGTATTTT. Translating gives CASRPLMEPTDTQYF.

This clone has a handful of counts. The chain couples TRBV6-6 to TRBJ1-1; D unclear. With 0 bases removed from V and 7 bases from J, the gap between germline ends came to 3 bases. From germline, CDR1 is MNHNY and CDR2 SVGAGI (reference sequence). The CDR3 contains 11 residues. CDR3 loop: CASSYSYEAFF. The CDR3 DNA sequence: TGTGCCAGCAGTTACTCGTATGAAGCTTTCTTT.